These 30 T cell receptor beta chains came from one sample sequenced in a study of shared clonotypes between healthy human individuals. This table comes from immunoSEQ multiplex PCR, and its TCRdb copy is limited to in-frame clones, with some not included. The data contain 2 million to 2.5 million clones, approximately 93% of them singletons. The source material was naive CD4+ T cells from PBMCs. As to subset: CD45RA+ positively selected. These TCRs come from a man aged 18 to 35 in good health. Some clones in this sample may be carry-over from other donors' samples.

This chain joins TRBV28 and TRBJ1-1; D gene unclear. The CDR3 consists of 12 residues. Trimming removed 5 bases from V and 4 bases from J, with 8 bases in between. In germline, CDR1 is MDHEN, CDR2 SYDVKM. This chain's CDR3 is CASSAKTTEAFF. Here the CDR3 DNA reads TGTGCCAGCAGTGCCAAAACCACTGAAGCTTTCTTT.

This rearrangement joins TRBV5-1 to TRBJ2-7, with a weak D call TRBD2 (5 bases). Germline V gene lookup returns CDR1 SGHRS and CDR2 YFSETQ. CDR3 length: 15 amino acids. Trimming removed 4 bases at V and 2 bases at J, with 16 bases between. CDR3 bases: TGCGCCAGCAGCCCCGGACGGGATAACCCCTACGAGCAGTACTTC. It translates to CASSPGRDNPYEQYF.

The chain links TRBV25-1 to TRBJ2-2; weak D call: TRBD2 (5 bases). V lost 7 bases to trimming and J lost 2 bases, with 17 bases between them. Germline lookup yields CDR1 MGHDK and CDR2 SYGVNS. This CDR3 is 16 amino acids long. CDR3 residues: CASTPEGAPNTGELFF. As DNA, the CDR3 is TGTGCCAGCACTCCCGAGGGAGCCCCTAACACCGGGGAGCTGTTTTTT.

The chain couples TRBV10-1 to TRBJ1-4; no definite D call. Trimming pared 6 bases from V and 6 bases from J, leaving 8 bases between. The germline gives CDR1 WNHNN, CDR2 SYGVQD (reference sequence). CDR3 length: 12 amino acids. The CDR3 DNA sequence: TGCGCCAGCAGCTTCGGAGATGAAAAACTGTTTTTT. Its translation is CASSFGDEKLFF.

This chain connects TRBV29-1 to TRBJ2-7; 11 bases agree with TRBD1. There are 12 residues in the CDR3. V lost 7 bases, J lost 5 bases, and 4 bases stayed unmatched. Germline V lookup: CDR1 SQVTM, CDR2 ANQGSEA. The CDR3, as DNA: TGCAGCGGAAGGACAGGGGGCCACGAGCAGTACTTC. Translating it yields CSGRTGGHEQYF.

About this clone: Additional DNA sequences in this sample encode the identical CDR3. The chain's CDR3 is CAWSVRGDQPQHF. For the CDR3, the DNA is TGTGCCTGGAGTGTAAGGGGGGATCAGCCCCAGCATTTT. V usage is TRBV30 and J usage is TRBJ1-5; TRBD1 might be the D (6 bases). V shed 0 bases and J shed 5 bases, with 8 bases lying between them. Germline V CDR1 and CDR2: GTSNPN, SVGIG (reference sequence). This CDR3 is built from 13 residues. Full variable domain (rest looked up from reference TRBV30 and TRBJ1-5): SQTIHQWPATLVQPVGSPLSLECTVEGTSNPNLYWYRQAAGRGLQLLFYSVGIGQISSEVPQNLSASRPQDRQFILSSKKLLLSDSGFYLCAWSVRGDQPQHFGDGTRLSIL.

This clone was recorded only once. CDR3 loop: CASSVMTGINTEAFF. In DNA form, the CDR3 reads TGTGCCAGTAGTGTTATGACAGGGATAAACACTGAAGCTTTCTTT. The rearrangement uses TRBV19 and TRBJ1-1, with 7 bases fitting TRBD1. CDR3 length: 15 amino acids. J was trimmed by 2 bases and V by 5 bases; bases with no gene match: 8. Germline V CDR1 and CDR2: LNHDA, SQIVND (reference sequence).

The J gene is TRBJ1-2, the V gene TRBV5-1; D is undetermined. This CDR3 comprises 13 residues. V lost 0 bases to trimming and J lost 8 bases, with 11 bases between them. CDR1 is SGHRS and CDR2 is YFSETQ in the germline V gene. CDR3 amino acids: CASSLESIGGYTF. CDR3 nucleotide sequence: TGCGCCAGCAGCTTGGAGTCGATCGGGGGCTACACCTTC.

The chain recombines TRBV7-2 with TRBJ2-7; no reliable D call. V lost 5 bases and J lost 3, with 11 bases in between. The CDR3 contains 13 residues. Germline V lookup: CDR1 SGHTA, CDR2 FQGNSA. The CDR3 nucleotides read TGTGCCAGCAGCCTAGTAATTTTCTACGAGCAGTACTTC. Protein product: CASSLVIFYEQYF.

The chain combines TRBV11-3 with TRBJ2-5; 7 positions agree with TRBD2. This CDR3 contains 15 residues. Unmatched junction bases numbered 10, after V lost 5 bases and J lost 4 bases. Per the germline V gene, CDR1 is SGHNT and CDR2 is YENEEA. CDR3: CASSPRGREGETQYF. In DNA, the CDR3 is TGTGCCAGCAGCCCCCGTGGCAGGGAGGGAGAGACCCAGTACTTC.

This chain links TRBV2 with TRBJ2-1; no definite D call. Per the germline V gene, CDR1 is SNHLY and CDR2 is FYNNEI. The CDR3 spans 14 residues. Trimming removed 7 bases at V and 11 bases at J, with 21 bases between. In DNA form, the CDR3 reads TGTGCCAGCACGCAGGAGCTAGAGGATGGTAAGCAGTTCTTC. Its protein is CASTQELEDGKQFF.

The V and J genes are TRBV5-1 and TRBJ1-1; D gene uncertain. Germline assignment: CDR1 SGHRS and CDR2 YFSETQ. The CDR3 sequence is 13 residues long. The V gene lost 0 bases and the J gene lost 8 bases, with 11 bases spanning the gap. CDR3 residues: CASSLDALREAFF. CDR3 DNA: TGCGCCAGCAGCTTGGACGCACTTCGGGAAGCTTTCTTT.

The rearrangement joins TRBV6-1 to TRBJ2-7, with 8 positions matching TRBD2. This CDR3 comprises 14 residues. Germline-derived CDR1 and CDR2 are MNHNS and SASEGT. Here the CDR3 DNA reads TGTGCAGGAACCGTCGGGGGGGGAGGGTACGAGCAGTACTTC. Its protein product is CAGTVGGGGYEQYF.

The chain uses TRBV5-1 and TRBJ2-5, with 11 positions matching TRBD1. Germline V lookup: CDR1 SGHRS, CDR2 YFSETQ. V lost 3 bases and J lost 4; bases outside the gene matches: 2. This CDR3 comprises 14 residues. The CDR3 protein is CASSWTGGGETQYF. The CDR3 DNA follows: TGCGCCAGCAGCTGGACAGGGGGCGGAGAGACCCAGTACTTC.

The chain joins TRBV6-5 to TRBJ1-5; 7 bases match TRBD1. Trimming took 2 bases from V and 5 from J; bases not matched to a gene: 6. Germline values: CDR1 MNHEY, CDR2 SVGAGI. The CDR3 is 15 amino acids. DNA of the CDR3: TGTGCCAGCAGTTACCGCCCGGGACAGCATCAGCCCCAGCATTTT. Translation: CASSYRPGQHQPQHF.

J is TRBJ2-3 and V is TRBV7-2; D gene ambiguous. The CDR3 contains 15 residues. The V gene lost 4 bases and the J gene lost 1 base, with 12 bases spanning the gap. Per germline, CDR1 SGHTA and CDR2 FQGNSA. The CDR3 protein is CASSSYGSRTDTQYF. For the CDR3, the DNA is TGTGCCAGCAGCTCCTATGGCTCTCGCACAGATACGCAGTATTTT. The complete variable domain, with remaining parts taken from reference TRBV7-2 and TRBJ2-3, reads GAGVSQSPSNKVTEKGKDVELRCDPISGHTALYWYRQSLGQGLEFLIYFQGNSAPDKSGLPSDRFSAERTGGSVSTLTIQRTQQEDSAVYLCASSSYGSRTDTQYFGPGTRLTVL.

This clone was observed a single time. CDR3: CASSLGRYQPQHF. Written as DNA, the CDR3 is TGTGCCAGCAGCTTAGGCAGATATCAGCCCCAGCATTTT. This chain links TRBV11-1 with TRBJ1-5; D not resolved. This CDR3 has 13 residues. CDR1 SGHAT and CDR2 FQDESV come from the germline V gene (reference sequence). With 1 base removed from V and 5 bases from J, the gap between germline ends came to 6 bases.

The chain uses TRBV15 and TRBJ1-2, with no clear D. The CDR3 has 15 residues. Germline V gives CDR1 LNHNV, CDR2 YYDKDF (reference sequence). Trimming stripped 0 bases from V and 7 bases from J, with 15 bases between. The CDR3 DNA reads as TGTGCCACCAGCAGAGATCGGACGGTTTCGGGTGGCTACACCTTC. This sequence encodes CATSRDRTVSGGYTF.

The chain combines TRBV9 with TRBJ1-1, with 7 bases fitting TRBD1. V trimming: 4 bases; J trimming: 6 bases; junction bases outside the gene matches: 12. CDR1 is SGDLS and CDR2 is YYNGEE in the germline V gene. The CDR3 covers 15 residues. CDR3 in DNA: TGTGCCAGCAGCACGACGACAGGGTTAAAGGCTGAAGCTTTCTTT. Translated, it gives CASSTTTGLKAEAFF.

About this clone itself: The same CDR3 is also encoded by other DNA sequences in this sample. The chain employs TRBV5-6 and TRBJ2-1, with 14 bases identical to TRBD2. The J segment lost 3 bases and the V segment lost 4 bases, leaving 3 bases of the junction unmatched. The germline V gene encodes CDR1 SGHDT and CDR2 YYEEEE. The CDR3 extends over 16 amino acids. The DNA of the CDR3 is TGTGCCAGCAGCAAGGGACTAGCGGGAGTCTACAATGAGCAGTTCTTC. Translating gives CASSKGLAGVYNEQFF.

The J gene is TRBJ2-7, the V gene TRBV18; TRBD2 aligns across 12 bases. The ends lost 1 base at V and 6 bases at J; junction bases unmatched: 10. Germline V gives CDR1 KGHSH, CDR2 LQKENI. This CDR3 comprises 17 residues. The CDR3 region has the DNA TGTGCCAGCTCACCACACCCACCTAGCGGGAGGGCGTCCGAGCAGTACTTC. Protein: CASSPHPPSGRASEQYF.

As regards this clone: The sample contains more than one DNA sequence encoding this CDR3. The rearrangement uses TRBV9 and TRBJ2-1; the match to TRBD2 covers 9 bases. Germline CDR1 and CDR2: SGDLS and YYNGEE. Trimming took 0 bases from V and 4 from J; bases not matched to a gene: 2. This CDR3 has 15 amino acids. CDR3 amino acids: CASSVAAGGYNEQFF. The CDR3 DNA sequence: TGTGCCAGCAGCGTAGCTGCGGGAGGGTACAATGAGCAGTTCTTC.

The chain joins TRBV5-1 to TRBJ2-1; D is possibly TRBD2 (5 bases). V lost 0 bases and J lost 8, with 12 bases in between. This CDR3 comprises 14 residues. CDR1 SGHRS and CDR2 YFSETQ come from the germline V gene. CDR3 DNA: TGCGCCAGCAGCTTGGAGGGAGTAGGAGATGAGCAGTTCTTC. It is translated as CASSLEGVGDEQFF.

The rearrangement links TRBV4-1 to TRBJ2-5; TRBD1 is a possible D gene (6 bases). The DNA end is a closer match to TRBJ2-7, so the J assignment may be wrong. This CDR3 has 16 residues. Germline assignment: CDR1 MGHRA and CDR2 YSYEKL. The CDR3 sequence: CASSQRGRDKYYEQYF. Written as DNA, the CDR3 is TGCGCCAGCAGCCAAAGGGGACGGGACAAGTACTACGAGCAGTACTTC.

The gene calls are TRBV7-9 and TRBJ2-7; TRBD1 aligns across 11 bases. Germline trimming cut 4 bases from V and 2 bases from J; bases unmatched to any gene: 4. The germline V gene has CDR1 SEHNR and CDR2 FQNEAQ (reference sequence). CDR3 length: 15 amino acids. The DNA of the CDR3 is TGTGCCAGCAGCTCACCGGGACAGGGGGCCTACGAGCAGTACTTC. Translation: CASSSPGQGAYEQYF.

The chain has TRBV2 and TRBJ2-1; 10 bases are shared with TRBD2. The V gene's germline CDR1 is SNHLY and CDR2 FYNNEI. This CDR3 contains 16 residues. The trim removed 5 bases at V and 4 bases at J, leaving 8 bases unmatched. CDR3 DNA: TGTGCCAGCAGTTCCCGGACTAGCGGAAAATACAATGAGCAGTTCTTC. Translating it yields CASSSRTSGKYNEQFF. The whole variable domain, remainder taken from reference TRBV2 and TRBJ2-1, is EPEVTQTPSHQVTQMGQEVILRCVPISNHLYFYWYRQILGQKVEFLVSFYNNEISEKSEIFDDQFSVERPDGSNFTLKIRSTKLEDSAMYFCASSSRTSGKYNEQFFGPGTRLTVL.

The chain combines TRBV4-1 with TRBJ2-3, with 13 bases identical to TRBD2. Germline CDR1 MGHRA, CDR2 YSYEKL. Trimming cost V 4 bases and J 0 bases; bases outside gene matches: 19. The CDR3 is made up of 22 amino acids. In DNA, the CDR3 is TGCGCCAGCAGCCGGTACCCCCCTCCCCCGGGACTAGCGGGAATTAGCACAGATACGCAGTATTTT. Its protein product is CASSRYPPPPGLAGISTDTQYF.

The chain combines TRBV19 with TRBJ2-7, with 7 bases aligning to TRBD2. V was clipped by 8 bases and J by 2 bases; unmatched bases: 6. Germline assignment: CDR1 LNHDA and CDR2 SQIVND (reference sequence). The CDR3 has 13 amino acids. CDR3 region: CASASGTTYEQYF. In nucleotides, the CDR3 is TGTGCCAGTGCGAGCGGGACTACCTACGAGCAGTACTTC.

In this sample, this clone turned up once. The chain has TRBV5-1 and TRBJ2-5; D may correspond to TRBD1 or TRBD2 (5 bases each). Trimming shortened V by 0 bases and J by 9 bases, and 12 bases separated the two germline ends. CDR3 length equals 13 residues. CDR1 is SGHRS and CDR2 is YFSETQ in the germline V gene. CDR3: CASSLESQGPQYF. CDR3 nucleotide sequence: TGCGCCAGCAGCTTGGAAAGTCAGGGACCCCAGTACTTC. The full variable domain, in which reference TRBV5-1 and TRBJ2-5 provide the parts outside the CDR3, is KAGVTQTPRYLIKTRGQQVTLSCSPISGHRSVSWYQQTPGQGLQFLFEYFSETQRNKGNFPGRFSGRQFSNSRSEMNVSTLELGDSALYLCASSLESQGPQYFGPGTRLLVL.

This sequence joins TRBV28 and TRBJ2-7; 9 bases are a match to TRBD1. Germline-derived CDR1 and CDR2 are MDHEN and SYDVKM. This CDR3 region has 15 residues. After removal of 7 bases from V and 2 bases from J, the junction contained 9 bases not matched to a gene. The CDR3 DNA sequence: TGTGCCAGCAATACCCGGACAGGGGTTACCTACGAGCAGTACTTC. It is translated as CASNTRTGVTYEQYF.